This T cell receptor (beta chain) was captured by sequencing in a study of blood T cells in healthy people across ages. Study-wide results and caveats: With age, beta diversity per million T cells declined roughly linearly, significantly by approximately 41.

Notes on this clonotype: Its antigen is unknown.

For the second PCR, which ran for roughly 6 to 12 cycles, a sample-barcoded 5' primer and a J-beta primer mix were used. TCRdb re-called the 5' RACE reads through MiXCR, storing one row per CDR3 protein. Among roughly 650,000 distinct CDR3 sequences, roughly 32% were seen once, and the ten largest hold over 15%. In germline, CDR1 is SEHNR, CDR2 FQNEAQ (reference sequence). The CDR3 totals 13 residues. V was cut by 5 bases and J by 8 bases, with 15 bases left in between. The V call is TRBV7-9, the J call TRBJ1-1; D is ambiguous. The sample consisted of blood. This sequence originates from a woman aged 80 or over in good health. In nucleotides, the CDR3 is TGTGCCAGCAGCGAGAGGTCCCCACCAGAAGCTTTCTTT. This codes for CASSERSPPEAFF.